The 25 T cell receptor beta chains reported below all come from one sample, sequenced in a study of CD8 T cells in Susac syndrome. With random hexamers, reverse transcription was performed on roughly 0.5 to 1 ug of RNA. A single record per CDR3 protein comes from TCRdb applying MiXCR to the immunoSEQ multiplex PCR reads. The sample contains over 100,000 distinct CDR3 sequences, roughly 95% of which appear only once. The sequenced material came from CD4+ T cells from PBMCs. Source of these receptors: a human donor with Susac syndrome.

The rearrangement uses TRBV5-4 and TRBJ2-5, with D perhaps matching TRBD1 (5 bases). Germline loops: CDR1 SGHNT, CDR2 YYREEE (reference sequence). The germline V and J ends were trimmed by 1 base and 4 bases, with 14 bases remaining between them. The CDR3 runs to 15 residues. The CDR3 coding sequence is TGTGCCAGCAGCTTGTCAGGGAACGGTGGAGAGACCCAGTACTTC. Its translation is CASSLSGNGGETQYF.

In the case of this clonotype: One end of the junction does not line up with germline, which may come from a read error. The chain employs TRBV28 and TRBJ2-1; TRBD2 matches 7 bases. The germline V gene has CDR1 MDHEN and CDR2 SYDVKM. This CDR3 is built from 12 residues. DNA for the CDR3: TGTGCCAGCAGTTTGCGGGGGACCGTCGGAGTCTTC. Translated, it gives CASSLRGTVGVF.

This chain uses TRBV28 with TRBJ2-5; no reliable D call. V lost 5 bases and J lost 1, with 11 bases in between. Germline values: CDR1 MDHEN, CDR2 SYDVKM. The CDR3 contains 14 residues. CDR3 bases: TGTGCCAGCAGTCCTGCGCCAGGCCAAGAGACCCAGTACTTC. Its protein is CASSPAPGQETQYF.

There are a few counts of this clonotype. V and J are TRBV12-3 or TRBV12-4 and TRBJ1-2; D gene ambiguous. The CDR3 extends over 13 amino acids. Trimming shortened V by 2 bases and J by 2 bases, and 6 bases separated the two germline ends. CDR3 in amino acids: CASSLPGNYGYTF. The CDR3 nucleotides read TGTGCCAGCAGTTTACCGGGGAACTATGGCTACACCTTC.

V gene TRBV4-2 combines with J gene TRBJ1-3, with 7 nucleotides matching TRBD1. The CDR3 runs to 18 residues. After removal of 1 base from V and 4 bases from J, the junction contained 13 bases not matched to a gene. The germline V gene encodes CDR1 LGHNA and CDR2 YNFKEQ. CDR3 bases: TGTGCCAGCAGCCAAGTCACCGCCGTGGGACAGAAAGGAAACACCATATATTTT. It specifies CASSQVTAVGQKGNTIYF.

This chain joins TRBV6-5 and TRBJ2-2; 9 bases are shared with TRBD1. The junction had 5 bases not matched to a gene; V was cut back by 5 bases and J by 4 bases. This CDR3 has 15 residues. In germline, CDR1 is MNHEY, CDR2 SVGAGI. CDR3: CASSHRDRATGELFF. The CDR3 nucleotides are TGTGCCAGCAGTCACCGGGACAGGGCCACCGGGGAGCTGTTTTTT.

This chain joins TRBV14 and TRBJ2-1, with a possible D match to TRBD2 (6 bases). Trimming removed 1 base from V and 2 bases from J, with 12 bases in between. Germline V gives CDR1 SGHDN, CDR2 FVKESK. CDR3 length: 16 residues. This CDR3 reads CASSQVRGTPYNEQFF. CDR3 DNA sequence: TGTGCCAGCAGCCAAGTTCGGGGGACCCCCTACAATGAGCAGTTCTTC.

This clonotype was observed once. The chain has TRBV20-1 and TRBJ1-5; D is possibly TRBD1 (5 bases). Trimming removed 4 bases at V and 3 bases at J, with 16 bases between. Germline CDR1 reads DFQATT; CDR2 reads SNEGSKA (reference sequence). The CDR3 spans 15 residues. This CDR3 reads CSAKIQETPNQPQHF. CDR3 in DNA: TGCAGTGCTAAAATACAGGAGACGCCCAATCAGCCCCAGCATTTT.

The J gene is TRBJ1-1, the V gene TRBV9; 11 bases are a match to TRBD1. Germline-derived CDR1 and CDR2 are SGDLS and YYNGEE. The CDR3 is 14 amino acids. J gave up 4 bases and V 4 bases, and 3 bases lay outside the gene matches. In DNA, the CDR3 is TGTGCCAGCAGCACCGGGACAGGGGGCACTGAAGCTTTCTTT. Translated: CASSTGTGGTEAFF.

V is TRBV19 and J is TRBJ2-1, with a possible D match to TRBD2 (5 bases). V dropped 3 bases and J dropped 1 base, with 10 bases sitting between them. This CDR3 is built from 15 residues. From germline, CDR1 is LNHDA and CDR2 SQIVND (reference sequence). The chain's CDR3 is CASSITQRSYNEQFF. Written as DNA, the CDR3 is TGTGCCAGTAGTATCACCCAGCGGTCCTACAATGAGCAGTTCTTC.

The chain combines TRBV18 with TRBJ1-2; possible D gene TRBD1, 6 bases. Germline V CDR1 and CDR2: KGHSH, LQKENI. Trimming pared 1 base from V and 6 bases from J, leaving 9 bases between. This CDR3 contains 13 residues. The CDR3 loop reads CASSPRRGHGYTF. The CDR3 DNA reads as TGTGCCAGCTCACCACGCAGGGGCCATGGCTACACCTTC. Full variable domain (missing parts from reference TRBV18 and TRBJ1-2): NAGVMQNPRHLVRRRGQEARLRCSPMKGHSHVYWYRQLPEEGLKFMVYLQKENIIDESGMPKERFSAEFPKEGPSILRIQQVVRGDSAAYFCASSPRRGHGYTFGSGTRLTVV.

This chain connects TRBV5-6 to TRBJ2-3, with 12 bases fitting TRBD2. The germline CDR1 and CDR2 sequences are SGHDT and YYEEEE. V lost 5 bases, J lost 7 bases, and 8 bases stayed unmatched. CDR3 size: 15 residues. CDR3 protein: CASSYLAGGPYTQYF. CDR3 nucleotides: TGTGCCAGCAGTTATCTAGCGGGAGGGCCCTATACGCAGTATTTT.

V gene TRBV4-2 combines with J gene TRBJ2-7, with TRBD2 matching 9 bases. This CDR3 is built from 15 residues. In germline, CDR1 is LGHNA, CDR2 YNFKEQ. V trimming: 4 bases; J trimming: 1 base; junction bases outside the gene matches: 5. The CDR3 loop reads CASSREREVSYEQYF. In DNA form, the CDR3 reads TGTGCCAGCAGCCGAGAGCGGGAGGTGTCCTACGAGCAGTACTTC.

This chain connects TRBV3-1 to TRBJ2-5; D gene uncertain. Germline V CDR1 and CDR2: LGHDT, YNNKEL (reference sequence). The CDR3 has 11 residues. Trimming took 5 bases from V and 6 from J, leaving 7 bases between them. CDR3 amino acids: CASSFGQTQYF. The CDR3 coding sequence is TGTGCCAGCAGCTTTGGACAGACCCAGTACTTC.

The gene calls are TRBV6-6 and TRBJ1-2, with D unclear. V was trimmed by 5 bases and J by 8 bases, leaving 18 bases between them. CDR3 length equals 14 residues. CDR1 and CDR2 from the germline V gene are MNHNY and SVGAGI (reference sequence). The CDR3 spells CASSPLGDRRGYTF. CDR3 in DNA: TGTGCCAGCAGTCCCCTGGGCGACCGTCGGGGCTACACCTTC.

The CDR3 bases are TGCAGTGCTAGAGACCCCCTGGGAGGGGGATTCGGCTACACCTTC. The encoded protein is CSARDPLGGGFGYTF. The V and J genes are TRBV20-1 and TRBJ1-2, with D perhaps matching TRBD1 (6 bases). This CDR3 region has 15 residues. CDR1 is DFQATT and CDR2 is SNEGSKA in the germline V gene (reference sequence). The V and J ends lost 0 bases and 8 bases respectively, with 19 bases between them.

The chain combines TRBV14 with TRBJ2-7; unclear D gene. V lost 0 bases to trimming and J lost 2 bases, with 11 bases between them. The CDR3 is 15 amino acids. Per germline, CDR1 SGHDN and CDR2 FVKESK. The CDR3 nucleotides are TGTGCCAGCAGCCAAGAGGAGACACTTCCCTACGAGCAGTACTTC. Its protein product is CASSQEETLPYEQYF.

The CDR3 protein is CASSLVSSGRATYEQYF. The CDR3, as DNA: TGCGCCAGCAGCTTGGTGTCTAGCGGGAGGGCAACCTACGAGCAGTACTTC. The rearrangement joins TRBV5-1 to TRBJ2-7, with 12 bases that match TRBD2. Germline V gene sequence: CDR1 SGHRS, CDR2 YFSETQ. With V trimmed by 0 bases and J by 2 bases, 6 bases remained unmatched. The CDR3 consists of 17 residues. The full variable domain, completed using reference TRBV5-1 and TRBJ2-7, is KAGVTQTPRYLIKTRGQQVTLSCSPISGHRSVSWYQQTPGQGLQFLFEYFSETQRNKGNFPGRFSGRQFSNSRSEMNVSTLELGDSALYLCASSLVSSGRATYEQYFGPGTRLTVT.

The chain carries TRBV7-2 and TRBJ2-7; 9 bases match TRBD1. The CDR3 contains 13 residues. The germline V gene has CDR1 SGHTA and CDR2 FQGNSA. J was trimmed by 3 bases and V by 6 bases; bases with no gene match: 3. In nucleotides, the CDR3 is TGTGCCAGCAGTACGGGACAGGGCTACGAGCAGTACTTC. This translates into CASSTGQGYEQYF.

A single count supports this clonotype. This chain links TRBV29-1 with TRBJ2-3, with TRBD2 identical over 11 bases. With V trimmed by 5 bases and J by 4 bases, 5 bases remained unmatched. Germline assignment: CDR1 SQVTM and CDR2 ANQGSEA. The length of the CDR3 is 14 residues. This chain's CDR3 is CSVPLAGGSDTQYF. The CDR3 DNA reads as TGCAGCGTTCCTCTAGCGGGAGGATCAGATACGCAGTATTTT.

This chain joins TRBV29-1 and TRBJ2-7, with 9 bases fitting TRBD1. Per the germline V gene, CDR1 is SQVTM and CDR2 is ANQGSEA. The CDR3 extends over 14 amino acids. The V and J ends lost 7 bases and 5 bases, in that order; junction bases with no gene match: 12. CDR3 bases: TGCAGCGCAAGGGACAGGGCGACCGGGAACGAGCAGTACTTC. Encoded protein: CSARDRATGNEQYF.

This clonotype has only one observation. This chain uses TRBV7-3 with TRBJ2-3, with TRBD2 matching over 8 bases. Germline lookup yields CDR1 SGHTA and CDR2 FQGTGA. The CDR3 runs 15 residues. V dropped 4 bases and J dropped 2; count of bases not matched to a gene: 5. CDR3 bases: TGTGCCAGCAGCTATAGCGGGACCTACACAGATACGCAGTATTTT. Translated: CASSYSGTYTDTQYF.

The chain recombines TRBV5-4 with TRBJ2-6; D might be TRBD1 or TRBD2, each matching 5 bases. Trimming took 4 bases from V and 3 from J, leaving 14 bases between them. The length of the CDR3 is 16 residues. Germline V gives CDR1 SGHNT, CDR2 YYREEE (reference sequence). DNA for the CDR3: TGTGCCAGCAGCCGGGGCCTGTCAAGTGGGGCCAACGTCCTGACTTTC. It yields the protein CASSRGLSSGANVLTF.

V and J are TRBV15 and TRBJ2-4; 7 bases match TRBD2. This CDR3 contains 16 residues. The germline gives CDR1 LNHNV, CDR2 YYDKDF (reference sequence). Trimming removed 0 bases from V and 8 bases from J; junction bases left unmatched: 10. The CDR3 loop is CATSREPEREGDIQYF. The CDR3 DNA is TGTGCCACCAGCAGAGAGCCGGAGCGGGAAGGGGACATTCAGTACTTC.

Here the CDR3 DNA reads TGCAGTCCGTCCTACAATGAGCAGTTCTTC. Translating it yields CSPSYNEQFF. V is TRBV20-1 and J is TRBJ2-1; D is undetermined. V lost 8 bases and J 1 base, leaving 3 bases between the germline ends. The germline gives CDR1 DFQATT, CDR2 SNEGSKA (reference sequence). This CDR3 is built from 10 residues.